This TCR beta chain was sequenced during a study of cytomegalovirus exposure and HLA in healthy donors. Findings of the study overall: In vitro experiments confirmed that three CMV-associated chains were specific for CMV antigens.

As for this clone: Its antigen is as yet unknown.

V shed 5 bases, J shed 4 bases, and the junction held 4 bases outside the gene matches. The CDR3 extends over 14 amino acids. Germline CDR1 is SGHTA and CDR2 is FQGNSA. In the PCR, 60 Vbeta and 13 Jbeta primers were used. TCRdb's table, derived via immunoSEQ multiplex PCR, lists solely in-frame clones and lacks some. Of approximately 100,000 clones in the sample, about 83% were seen once. This receptor was identified in a female donor in good health and CMV-seropositive. The gene calls are TRBV7-2 and TRBJ2-5; 10 bases match TRBD2. Input material: PBMCs. The CDR3 sequence is CASSLGTSVETQYF. CDR3 nucleotide sequence: TGTGCCAGCAGCCTGGGGACTAGCGTAGAGACCCAGTACTTC.